The entry that follows covers one T cell receptor (beta chain) sequence. Its antigen is still unknown. No quality values exist for individual bases; no much larger clone is one base distant. The collaborating institutions used their own protocols to collect whole blood in K2EDTA tubes. Collaborator samples were shipped for TCRbeta analysis as frozen whole blood, isolated PBMCs, or DNA extracted from either sample type. TCRbeta CDR3 regions were amplified from genomic DNA by means of the immunoSEQ Assay, a bias-controlled multiplex PCR. The authors processed their data as follows. The number of nucleated cells in each sample was estimated from the amplification of reference gene primers within the assay. To quantify the absolute abundance of each unique TCRbeta CDR3 rearrangement, sequence reads were collapsed and filtered. Productive Simpson clonality was computed per sample as the square root of Simpson's diversity index over productive rearrangements. TCRdb took this table from immuneACCESS and kept in-frame rearrangements with V and J called. Such tables lack part of the clones; where checked against another copy, unresolved V genes explain under half of the gap, and the rest is unexplained. That table is the source of V, J and clone size, and D and trimming were worked out from the DNA. The table for this sample lists 30,000 to 35,000 clones; roughly 91% of them were counted only once. The leading ten clones occupy roughly an eighth of the sample.

This sample stems from a study of blood T cell repertoires in COVID-19 (dated by TCRdb to 2018 to 2021). In the study overall: Collaborator samples came from the United States, Italy and Spain and covered acute and convalescent phases of COVID-19. The prospective study material was composed of cDNA or gDNA derived from T cells, B-cell-depleted T cells, or PBMCs. The dataset comprised deeply sampled blood TCRbeta repertoires from subjects exposed to, actively infected with, or recovered from COVID-19. The repertoires were released in a freely available public database intended as a resource for research on the immune response to SARS-CoV-2. The samples were drawn from two sources: the first 160 participants of the ongoing ImmuneRACE study, and over 950 subjects contributed by 6 global collaborators. Sample metadata almost always included a de-identified subject ID, COVID-19 status, age in years and sex. Where available, HLA class I and class II types were taken from metadata supplied by the sample provider and were not determined by assay-based typing.

From the germline V gene (reference sequence), CDR1 is GTSNPN and CDR2 is SVGIG. The CDR3 sequence holds 13 residues, the cysteine and phenylalanine included. Only the CDR3 part of the read is kept: 39 bases, read in frame from the first base. V is cut by 4 bases and J by 4 bases, and the space between the germline ends is 11 bases. Overall results and qualifications from the work: The quantity of clinical and demographic metadata differed by source and by participant and was supplied without curation.

This chain is built from TRBV30 and TRBJ1-5, with the identity of the D gene unclear. Material for sequencing was peripheral blood. The sequence derives from a man aged 60 to 69 with active COVID-19. The CDR3 loop reads CAWTTRENQPQHF. The nucleotides are TGTGCCTGGACCACCCGAGAAAATCAGCCCCAGCATTTT.